A selection of T cell receptor beta chains follows, all from one sample in a study of T cell changes during pregnancy in multiple sclerosis. The repertoire was sequenced with immunoSEQ multiplex PCR; TCRdb's copy has only in-frame clones and lacks some. The sample records about 98,000 clones, 90% to 95% being singletons. The source material was peripheral blood, sampled after pregnancy. Source of these receptors: a female donor in good health, enrolled as a control in a pregnancy study. Each CDR3 is given with its conserved first and last residue.

j_call | v_call | cdr3_aa
TRBJ2-1 | TRBV7-9 | CASSSGLAGGPDEQFF
TRBJ1-6 | TRBV2 | CASREGSPLHF
TRBJ2-1 | TRBV7-3 | CASNSGDEQFF
TRBJ2-7 | TRBV7-9 | CASSYYYEQYF
TRBJ1-5 | TRBV2 | CASSALGGQSNQPQHF
TRBJ2-1 | TRBV7-9 | CASSFWGTSGRNEQFF
TRBJ1-5 | TRBV6-1 | CASSRDTSDQPQHF
TRBJ2-7 | TRBV5-6 | CASSPGRGEQYF
TRBJ1-1 | TRBV5-1 | CASSAGVSTEAFF
TRBJ2-1 | TRBV21-1 | CASSGRRTGFGEQFF
TRBJ2-1 | TRBV7-3 | CASSLTGGGYNEQFF